This T cell receptor (beta chain) originates from a study of breast tumors, draining lymph nodes, adjacent tissues. The V gene lost 1 base and the J gene lost 10 bases, with 14 bases spanning the gap. CDR3 length: 13 amino acids. Germline CDR1 SQVTM, CDR2 ANQGSEA. At least ten counts were recorded for this clonotype. Its target is not known. TCRdb reprocessed the multiplex PCR reads with MiXCR, giving one entry per CDR3 protein. The sample has around 130,000 distinct CDR3 sequences, approximately 21% seen once. Whole-study findings and limits: Most tumor T cells seemingly derive from lymph node, then expand in tumor.

Breast cancer patients provided tissue from their axillary draining lymph nodes. This chain joins TRBV29-1 and TRBJ2-1; D possibly uses TRBD1 or TRBD2 (5 bases each). The sample was axillary lymph node tissue. The sequence derives from a female donor with breast cancer. Some clones in this sample may be carry-over from other donors' samples. CDR3 DNA: TGCAGCGTTGAAGGGGACGTCCGACCGGAGCAGTTCTTC. This translates into CSVEGDVRPEQFF.